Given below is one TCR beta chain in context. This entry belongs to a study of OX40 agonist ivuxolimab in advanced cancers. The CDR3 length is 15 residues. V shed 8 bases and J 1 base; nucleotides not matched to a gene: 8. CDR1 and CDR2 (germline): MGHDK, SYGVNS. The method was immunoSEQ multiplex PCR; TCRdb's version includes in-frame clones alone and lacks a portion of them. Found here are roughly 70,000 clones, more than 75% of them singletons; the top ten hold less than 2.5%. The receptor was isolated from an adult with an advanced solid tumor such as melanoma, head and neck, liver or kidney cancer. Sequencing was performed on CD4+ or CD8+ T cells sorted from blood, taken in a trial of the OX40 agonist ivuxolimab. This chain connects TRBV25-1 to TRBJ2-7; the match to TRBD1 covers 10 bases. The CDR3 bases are TGTGCCAGCTCCACCCGGACAGGGGGATCCTACGAGCAGTACTTC. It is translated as CASSTRTGGSYEQYF.